This TCR beta chain came from a study of shared clonotypes between healthy human individuals. Once extracted for a subset, genomic DNA was divided evenly among several immunoSEQ plates. TCRdb keeps only in-frame clones here, not all; method: immunoSEQ multiplex PCR. The sample contains about 2.4 million clones, 93% of which appear only once. A few counts support this clone. Germline lookup yields CDR1 SNHLY and CDR2 FYNNEI. The trim removed 7 bases at V and 8 bases at J, leaving 3 bases unmatched. The CDR3 spans 12 residues. Sequences were obtained from naive CD4+ T cells from PBMCs. Subset meaning: CD45RA+ positively selected. This clonotype was sampled from a man younger than 35 in good health. Some clones in this sample may be carry-over from other donors' samples. The rearrangement joins TRBV2 to TRBJ2-4, with 9 bases identical to TRBD1. The CDR3 DNA sequence: TGTGCCAGCAAAACAGGGGGCTACATTCAGTACTTC. Translating gives CASKTGGYIQYF.